Below are 6 T cell receptor beta chains sequenced from a single sample in a study of cytomegalovirus exposure and HLA in healthy donors. The PCR was carried out with 60 Vbeta primers and 13 Jbeta primers. Clones were sequenced by immunoSEQ multiplex PCR, and TCRdb holds only the in-frame ones, with some missing. The data contain fewer than 150,000 clones, roughly 80% of them singletons. The specimen sequenced was PBMCs. The receptors come from a female donor in good health and CMV-seropositive.

This clone was counted between two and nine times. This chain connects TRBV5-1 to TRBJ2-1; 7 bases agree with TRBD1. Germline V gene lookup returns CDR1 SGHRS and CDR2 YFSETQ. V gave up 4 bases and J gave up 2 bases; unmatched junction bases: 6. This CDR3 is built from 15 residues. CDR3 residues: CASSPRDSAYNEQFF. DNA for the CDR3: TGCGCCAGCAGCCCCCGGGACAGCGCCTACAATGAGCAGTTCTTC.

This rearrangement joins TRBV28 to TRBJ2-1; TRBD2 is a possible D gene (5 bases). V lost 7 bases and J 0 bases, leaving 19 bases between the germline ends. Germline V lookup: CDR1 MDHEN, CDR2 SYDVKM. The CDR3 consists of 17 residues. The CDR3 sequence: CASINRGSRSSYNEQFF. Written as DNA, the CDR3 is TGTGCCAGCATCAATCGGGGTAGTCGAAGCTCCTACAATGAGCAGTTCTTC.

This chain uses TRBV7-2 with TRBJ1-1; D possibly corresponds to TRBD1 (5 bases). In germline, CDR1 is SGHTA, CDR2 FQGNSA. The CDR3 loop spans 14 amino acids. V was pared by 2 bases and J by 4 bases, with 11 bases between. The CDR3 spells CASSLFQGGTEAFF. The CDR3 DNA is TGTGCCAGCAGCTTATTTCAGGGTGGCACTGAAGCTTTCTTT. The complete variable domain, with remaining parts taken from reference TRBV7-2 and TRBJ1-1, reads GAGVSQSPSNKVTEKGKDVELRCDPISGHTALYWYRQSLGQGLEFLIYFQGNSAPDKSGLPSDRFSAERTGGSVSTLTIQRTQQEDSAVYLCASSLFQGGTEAFFGQGTRLTVV.

The chain links TRBV7-8 to TRBJ1-2; a weak D match, TRBD1 (5 bases). Germline V lookup: CDR1 SGHVS, CDR2 FQNEAQ. This CDR3 has 16 residues. V was clipped by 5 bases and J by 5 bases, with 21 bases between them. CDR3 region: CASSILGQLTLYGYTF. The CDR3 DNA is TGTGCCAGCAGCATCTTAGGACAACTTACCCTATATGGCTACACCTTC.

V usage is TRBV5-8 and J usage is TRBJ1-4; 8 bases align to TRBD1. The CDR3 has 17 residues. V shed 5 bases and J 1 base; nucleotides not matched to a gene: 10. The germline CDR1 and CDR2 sequences are SGHTS and YDEGEE. The CDR3 DNA sequence: TGTGCCAGCAGTTTTACAGGGGGGACGGGAACTAATGAAAAACTGTTTTTT. This encodes CASSFTGGTGTNEKLFF.

This chain joins TRBV4-1 and TRBJ2-2; TRBD2 matches 9 bases. The V segment lost 1 base and the J segment 7 bases; nucleotides outside the gene matches: 13. There are 18 residues in the CDR3. Germline V gene sequence: CDR1 MGHRA, CDR2 YSYEKL. The DNA for the CDR3 is TGCGCCAGCAGCCAAGGACAGGCTAGCGGGACTTTCGTCGGGGAGCTGTTTTTT. This encodes CASSQGQASGTFVGELFF.